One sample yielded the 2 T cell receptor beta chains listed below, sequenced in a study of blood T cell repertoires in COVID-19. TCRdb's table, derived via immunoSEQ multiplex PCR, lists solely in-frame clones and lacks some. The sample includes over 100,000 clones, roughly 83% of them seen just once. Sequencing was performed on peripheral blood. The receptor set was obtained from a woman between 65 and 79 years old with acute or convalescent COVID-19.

CDR3 sequence reads: CASSQDGMGAAGELFF. Written as DNA, the CDR3 is TGTGCCAGCAGCCAAGACGGAATGGGGGCGGCCGGGGAGCTGTTTTTT. The V call is TRBV3-1 (or the pseudogene TRBV3-2), the J call TRBJ2-2, with a tentative D call TRBD1 (6 bases). Between the trimmed V and J ends, which lost 0 bases and 6 bases, there was a span of 14 bases. The CDR3 contains 16 residues. Per the germline V gene, CDR1 is LGHDT and CDR2 is YNNKEL (reference sequence).

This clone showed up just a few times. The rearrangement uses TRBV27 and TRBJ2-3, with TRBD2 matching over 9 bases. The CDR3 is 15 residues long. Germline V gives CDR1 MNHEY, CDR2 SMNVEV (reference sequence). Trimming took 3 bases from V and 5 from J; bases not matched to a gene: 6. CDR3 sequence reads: CASSFGASGKDTQYF. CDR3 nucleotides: TGTGCCAGCAGTTTTGGGGCTAGCGGGAAAGATACGCAGTATTTT.